Below, 22 T cell receptor beta chains from the same sample are listed, as sequenced in a study of CD8 T cells in ankylosing spondylitis. One entry per CDR3 protein results from TCRdb running MiXCR on the 5' RACE reads. The table has about 280,000 distinct CDR3 sequences, over 15% seen once. Sequencing input: blood, either unsorted or a sorted T cell fraction (not recorded which). The source of these receptors is a male donor with ankylosing spondylitis or in good health (not recorded which).

This clonotype was counted between two and nine times. The genes are TRBV4-1 and TRBJ2-2, with D perhaps TRBD1 (5 bases). CDR3 length equals 15 residues. Looked up from germline, CDR1 is MGHRA and CDR2 is YSYEKL. V lost 0 bases to trimming and J lost 4 bases, with 9 bases between them. CDR3 nucleotide sequence: TGCGCCAGCAGCCAAGAACCAGGGTTCACCGGGGAGCTGTTTTTT. Encoded protein: CASSQEPGFTGELFF.

This chain connects TRBV6-6 to TRBJ2-2; D may be TRBD1 (5 bases). The ends were cut back, 5 bases at V and 7 bases at J, with 11 bases in the middle. Germline CDR1 and CDR2: MNHNY and SVGAGI (reference sequence). The CDR3 has 13 amino acids. The CDR3 region has the DNA TGTGCCAGCAGTCCCCAGGGTATCGGGGAGCTGTTTTTT. Protein: CASSPQGIGELFF.

The V and J genes are TRBV7-9 and TRBJ2-5; TRBD1 aligns across 7 bases. Unmatched junction bases numbered 11, after V lost 5 bases and J lost 5 bases. This CDR3 has 15 amino acids. CDR1 and CDR2 (germline): SEHNR, FQNEAQ (reference sequence). CDR3 bases: TGTGCCAGCAGCAGAACGACAGGGATCCGGGAGACCCAGTACTTC. It translates to CASSRTTGIRETQYF.

The chain has TRBV6-5 and TRBJ2-1; 7 bases align to TRBD2. CDR1 and CDR2 (germline): MNHEY, SVGAGI. This CDR3 is 15 amino acids long. V lost 0 bases to trimming and J lost 7 bases; unmatched junction nucleotides: 6. The DNA for the CDR3 is TGTGCCAGCAGTTACTCGGCGGGAGAAACTAATGAGCAGTTCTTC. Its translation: CASSYSAGETNEQFF.

This clonotype was detected a few times. The V and J genes are TRBV12-3 or TRBV12-4 and TRBJ2-1, with 13 nucleotides matching TRBD2. The CDR3 runs to 15 residues. J gave up 6 bases and V 9 bases, and 8 bases lay outside the gene matches. CDR3 amino acids: CASEPTSGGANEQFF. The CDR3 DNA reads TGTGCCAGTGAGCCCACTAGCGGGGGGGCCAATGAGCAGTTCTTC.

This clonotype was observed many times. V is TRBV6-1 and J is TRBJ2-2, with 8 bases fitting TRBD1. The V segment lost 4 bases and the J segment 1 base; nucleotides outside the gene matches: 2. CDR1 and CDR2 (germline): MNHNS, SASEGT. CDR3 length: 15 amino acids. The chain's CDR3 is CASSVDRVNTGELFF. DNA of the CDR3: TGTGCCAGCAGTGTGGACAGGGTGAACACCGGGGAGCTGTTTTTT.

The V and J genes are TRBV28 and TRBJ2-7, with 8 bases fitting TRBD1. J lost 2 bases, V lost 5 bases, and 5 bases had no gene match. The V gene's germline CDR1 is MDHEN and CDR2 SYDVKM. This CDR3 has 14 residues. CDR3 sequence: CASSPGQGPYEQYV. CDR3 sequence (DNA): TGTGCCAGCAGTCCCGGACAGGGTCCCTACGAGCAGTACGTC.

This sequence joins TRBV7-2 and TRBJ2-7; possible D gene TRBD1, 6 bases. Trimming cost V 4 bases and J 2 bases, with 12 bases left between them. This CDR3 spans 14 amino acids. Germline lookup yields CDR1 SGHTA and CDR2 FQGNSA. The CDR3 coding sequence is TGTGCCAGCAGCTCCCAGACAGGAGCCTACGAGCAGTACGTC. Protein product: CASSSQTGAYEQYV.

The chain joins TRBV5-1 to TRBJ2-1; TRBD2 matches 10 bases. This CDR3 has 17 residues. The V segment lost 0 bases and the J segment 0 bases; nucleotides outside the gene matches: 3. Germline loops: CDR1 SGHRS, CDR2 YFSETQ. The CDR3 sequence: CASSLGLAGLSYNEQFF. The DNA for the CDR3 is TGCGCCAGCAGCTTGGGACTAGCGGGCCTCTCCTACAATGAGCAGTTCTTC.

The sample holds a few counts of this clonotype. The gene calls are TRBV6-5 and TRBJ1-5, with D perhaps matching TRBD1 (6 bases). The germline gives CDR1 MNHEY, CDR2 SVGAGI. The CDR3 contains 16 residues. Between the trimmed V and J ends, which lost 0 bases and 6 bases, there was a span of 15 bases. The CDR3 region is CASSYSRPGVGQPQHF. The CDR3 coding sequence is TGTGCCAGCAGTTACTCGAGGCCAGGGGTCGGTCAGCCCCAGCATTTT.

The chain links TRBV18 to TRBJ2-7; no firm D call. CDR1 and CDR2 (germline): KGHSH, LQKENI. The CDR3 is 15 amino acids. The CDR3 loop is CANSPDGVGDYEQYV. CDR3 coding DNA: TGTGCCAACTCACCTGATGGAGTCGGAGACTACGAGCAGTACGTC.

There are a few counts of this clonotype. The chain links TRBV29-1 to TRBJ2-5; D is uncertain. Trimming took off 4 bases at V and 4 bases at J, with 16 bases between the two ends. The CDR3 sequence is 14 residues long. The V gene's germline CDR1 is SQVTM and CDR2 ANQGSEA. The CDR3 region has the DNA TGCAGCGTTGTCCCACAAAGACATCCAGAGACCCAGTACTTC. Protein product: CSVVPQRHPETQYF.

This clonotype was seen only a few times. DNA for the CDR3: TGCAGTGCTAGATTGGGGGGGCAGGGTCGTCAGCCCCAGCATTTT. Its translation: CSARLGGQGRQPQHF. This chain joins TRBV20-1 and TRBJ1-5; D may be TRBD1 (6 bases). The CDR3 covers 15 residues. Germline CDR1 is DFQATT and CDR2 is SNEGSKA (reference sequence). Trimming stripped 2 bases from V and 6 bases from J, with 17 bases between.

The V call is TRBV10-3, the J call TRBJ1-2, with D possibly being TRBD1 (5 bases). V lost 4 bases to trimming and J lost 8 bases, with 11 bases between them. This CDR3 contains 12 residues. The V gene's germline CDR1 is ENHRY and CDR2 SYGVKD. The CDR3 DNA follows: TGTGCCATCAGTGTTGACAGAAGGGGCTACACCTTC. Translated, it gives CAISVDRRGYTF.

This clonotype was recorded at least ten times. The gene calls are TRBV29-1 and TRBJ1-2; possibly TRBD1 for D (5 bases). V was shortened by 6 bases and J by 3 bases, with 14 bases between the two germline ends. Germline V gives CDR1 SQVTM, CDR2 ANQGSEA. This CDR3 has 13 amino acids. CDR3 nucleotide sequence: TGCAGCGTCGGGGCGTCGGTCGACTATGGCTACACCTTC. Protein product: CSVGASVDYGYTF.

The chain couples TRBV12-3 or TRBV12-4 to TRBJ1-6; TRBD1 matches 9 bases. This CDR3 is 14 amino acids long. V shed 6 bases, J shed 7 bases, and the junction held 4 bases outside the gene matches. The CDR3 spells CASRTGQGNSPLHF. CDR3 sequence (DNA): TGTGCCAGCAGAACGGGACAGGGAAATTCACCCCTCCACTTT.

This chain uses TRBV29-1 with TRBJ1-2; 8 nucleotides match TRBD1. Germline trimming cut 2 bases from V and 8 bases from J; bases unmatched to any gene: 7. CDR3 size: 13 residues. Germline V gives CDR1 SQVTM, CDR2 ANQGSEA. CDR3 sequence: CSVETSRGPGYTF. The CDR3 nucleotides are TGCAGCGTTGAAACTAGCAGGGGGCCGGGCTACACCTTC.

In this sample, this clonotype turned up a few times. This rearrangement joins TRBV12-3 or TRBV12-4 to TRBJ1-5; D not certain. The CDR3 is 18 residues long. V was cut by 4 bases and J by 3 bases, with 22 bases left in between. This CDR3 is CASSSYPTLGRDNQPQHF. As DNA, the CDR3 is TGTGCCAGCAGTTCGTACCCTACCCTAGGGAGGGACAATCAGCCCCAGCATTTT.

This clonotype was picked up a small number of times. The rearrangement uses TRBV12-3 or TRBV12-4 and TRBJ2-1; TRBD2 matches at 10 bases. This CDR3 has 16 amino acids. Germline trimming cut 5 bases from V and 8 bases from J; bases unmatched to any gene: 12. The CDR3 loop is CASSPFTSGVAYEQFF. The CDR3 DNA follows: TGTGCCAGCAGTCCCTTCACTAGCGGGGTGGCGTATGAGCAGTTCTTC.

This chain links TRBV6-1 with TRBJ1-1, with 9 nucleotides matching TRBD1. The germline V gene encodes CDR1 MNHNS and CDR2 SASEGT. This CDR3 spans 17 amino acids. The junction had 17 bases not matched to a gene; V was cut back by 6 bases and J by 6 bases. CDR3 residues: CASSRLPFGTGIPEAFF. The CDR3 nucleotides are TGTGCCAGCAGCCGACTGCCCTTCGGGACAGGGATTCCTGAAGCTTTCTTT.

Only a few counts were recorded for this clonotype. The CDR3, as DNA: TGTGCCAGCAGCAACACTCAGGGGTACGAGCAGTACGTC. Translating it yields CASSNTQGYEQYV. The rearrangement links TRBV28 to TRBJ2-7; TRBD1 might be the D (6 bases). Looked up from germline, CDR1 is MDHEN and CDR2 is SYDVKM. The CDR3 length is 13 residues. The ends were cut back, 6 bases at V and 4 bases at J, with 13 bases in the middle.

This clonotype was found a few times. The CDR3 DNA reads TGTGCCAGCAGTTTGGCAGGGAATAATTCACCCCTCCACTTT. It specifies CASSLAGNNSPLHF. V gene TRBV12-3 or TRBV12-4 combines with J gene TRBJ1-6, with a weak D call TRBD1 (5 bases). The CDR3 extends over 14 amino acids. The germline V and J ends were trimmed by 3 bases and 5 bases, with 8 bases remaining between them.